Given below is one TCR beta chain in context. Antigen: not known. Profiled with immunoSEQ multiplex PCR; TCRdb holds only in-frame clones, not every one. The sample has roughly 19,000 clones; about nine tenths are singletons. From germline, CDR1 is SGHRS and CDR2 YFSETQ. The V segment lost 0 bases and the J segment 0 bases; nucleotides outside the gene matches: 6. CDR3 size: 17 residues. The entry originates in a study of T cells in localized non-small cell lung cancer. Findings of the study overall: Because researchers sequenced only one region of the tumor, heterogeneity is still possible. Out of the top 100 tumor clones, a median around 60 were seen in adjacent lung. Compared with tumor, uninvolved adjacent lung displayed greater T cell clonality, ranking highest overall.

This clonotype was sampled from a man between 40 and 69 years old with stage II squamous cell lung carcinoma. Sample: PBMCs, taken before any cancer treatment. This chain uses TRBV5-1 with TRBJ1-1; 9 nucleotides align to TRBD1. CDR3 sequence reads: CASSLGDRVYMNTEAFF. The CDR3, as DNA: TGCGCCAGCAGCTTGGGGGACAGGGTTTACATGAACACTGAAGCTTTCTTT.